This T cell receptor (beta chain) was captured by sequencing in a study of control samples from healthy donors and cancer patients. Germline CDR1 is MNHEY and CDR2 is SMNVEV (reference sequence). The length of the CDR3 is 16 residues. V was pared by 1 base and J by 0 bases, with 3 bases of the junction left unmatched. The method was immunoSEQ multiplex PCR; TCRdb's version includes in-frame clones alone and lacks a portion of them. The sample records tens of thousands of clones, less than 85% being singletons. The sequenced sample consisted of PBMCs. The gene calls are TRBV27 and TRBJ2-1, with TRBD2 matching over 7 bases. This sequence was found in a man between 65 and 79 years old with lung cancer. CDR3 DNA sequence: TGTGCCAGCAGTTTATACGGGGGGAGCTCCTACAATGAGCAGTTCTTC. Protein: CASSLYGGSSYNEQFF.